These 27 T cell receptor beta chains were all obtained from the same sample, sequenced in a study of T cells in Graves' hyperthyroidism and ophthalmopathy. Regions amplified from RNA transcripts were the TCR beta CDR3 regions. HTBI primers were the set used in a first-round RT-PCR of the TCR CDR3. TCRdb reanalysed the multiplex PCR reads using MiXCR and keeps one entry per CDR3 protein. Here the sample spans about 380,000 distinct CDR3 sequences, about 15% being singletons. Sequencing was performed on blood. The receptors come from a woman aged 60-75 years with Graves' hyperthyroidism.

There are a few counts of this clonotype. The chain is built from TRBV5-1 and TRBJ1-2, with D tentatively TRBD1 (6 bases). V was trimmed by 2 bases and J by 1 base, leaving 15 bases between them. From germline, CDR1 is SGHRS and CDR2 YFSETQ. The CDR3 length is 16 residues. The CDR3 bases are TGCGCCAGCAGCTTAACTGGACAGACAATTAACTATGGCTACACCTTC. Its translation is CASSLTGQTINYGYTF.

There are many counts of this clonotype. J is TRBJ2-5 and V is TRBV30, with 11 bases identical to TRBD1. This CDR3 has 14 residues. CDR1 is GTSNPN and CDR2 is SVGIG in the germline V gene (reference sequence). Unmatched junction bases numbered 9, after V lost 7 bases and J lost 5 bases. Here the CDR3 DNA reads TGTGCCTACCTCGGGACAGGGGGTTGGGAGACCCAGTACTTC. Translation: CAYLGTGGWETQYF.

The V and J genes are TRBV27 and TRBJ2-7, with 12 nucleotides matching TRBD2. The length of the CDR3 is 15 residues. Germline CDR1 is MNHEY and CDR2 is SMNVEV (reference sequence). Trimming at V came to 4 bases and at J to 4 bases, leaving 5 bases not matched to a gene. As DNA, the CDR3 is TGTGCCAGCAGTTCTCTGACTAGCGGGAGATACGAGCAGTACTTC. Encoded protein: CASSSLTSGRYEQYF.

This clonotype was seen a handful of times. The junction and the germline gene differ at one end; a read error may be behind it. This sequence joins TRBV7-7 and TRBJ1-5; unclear D gene. The CDR3 totals 13 residues. Germline-derived CDR1 and CDR2 are SSHAT and FNYEAQ (reference sequence). CDR3 amino acids: CASSLDENQPQHF. Written as DNA, the CDR3 is TGTGCTAGCAGCTTAGACGAAAATCAGCCCCAGCATTTT.

This clonotype was seen at least ten times. The chain combines TRBV11-2 with TRBJ1-1; D not resolved. This CDR3 contains 13 residues. V lost 1 base and J 6 bases, leaving 9 bases between the germline ends. From germline, CDR1 is SGHAT and CDR2 FQNNGV. CDR3 in amino acids: CASSLGGKAEAFF. For the CDR3, the DNA is TGTGCCAGCAGCTTAGGAGGGAAGGCTGAAGCTTTCTTT.

This clonotype was recorded many times. The V gene is TRBV10-3, the J gene TRBJ1-1; TRBD1 might be the D (5 bases). The germline gives CDR1 ENHRY, CDR2 SYGVKD. V gave up 7 bases and J gave up 0 bases, with 12 bases separating them. The CDR3 extends over 14 amino acids. CDR3 region: CAINPGTVNTEAFF. The CDR3 DNA is TGTGCCATCAATCCCGGGACGGTGAACACTGAAGCTTTCTTT.

This chain connects TRBV11-2 to TRBJ1-4; TRBD1 aligns across 7 bases. The CDR3 runs to 16 residues. Germline values: CDR1 SGHAT, CDR2 FQNNGV. In nucleotides, the CDR3 is TGTACTAGCAGCTTAGTAACGGGACAGCGTAATGAAAAACTGTTTTTT. Translating gives CTSSLVTGQRNEKLFF.

Ten or more counts support this clonotype. This sequence joins TRBV5-8 and TRBJ2-3, with 7 positions matching TRBD1. CDR3 size: 15 residues. Trimming cost V 4 bases and J 4 bases; bases outside gene matches: 9. CDR1 and CDR2 from the germline V gene are SGHTS and YDEGEE. The CDR3 loop is CASSADRAGPDTQYF. The CDR3 DNA follows: TGTGCCAGCAGCGCAGACAGGGCGGGCCCAGATACGCAGTATTTT.

This clonotype was recorded many times. The chain is built from TRBV5-1 and TRBJ2-6, with D uncertain. Germline V gene data show CDR1 as SGHRS and CDR2 as YFSETQ. The CDR3 sequence is 14 residues long. V lost 4 bases, J lost 0 bases, and 5 bases lay in between. The CDR3 nucleotides are TGCGCCAGCAGCCAAGGCTCTGGGGCCAACGTCCTGACTTTC. Protein product: CASSQGSGANVLTF.

This clonotype showed up just a few times. This chain links TRBV15 with TRBJ2-7, with TRBD1 matching 10 bases. Unmatched junction bases numbered 2, after V lost 0 bases and J lost 3 bases. Germline V CDR1 and CDR2: LNHNV, YYDKDF (reference sequence). The CDR3 has 15 amino acids. The CDR3 sequence is CATSRDRTGGYEQYF. In nucleotides, the CDR3 is TGTGCCACCAGCAGAGATAGGACAGGGGGCTACGAGCAGTACTTC.

This clonotype has at least ten counts. For the CDR3, the DNA is TGTGCCAGCAGCGGACTAGACGCGCGTGAGCAGTTCTTC. Translation gives CASSGLDAREQFF. This chain joins TRBV12-3 or TRBV12-4 and TRBJ2-1, with 7 bases lining up with TRBD2. With V trimmed by 6 bases and J by 9 bases, 8 bases remained unmatched. The CDR3 covers 13 residues.

There are many counts of this clonotype. The genes are TRBV11-3 and TRBJ2-1; 14 positions agree with TRBD2. Germline loops: CDR1 SGHNT, CDR2 YENEEA. This CDR3 is 17 amino acids long. J lost 10 bases, V lost 3 bases, and 11 bases had no gene match. The CDR3 reads CASSFASGLAGADEQFF. CDR3 bases: TGTGCCAGCAGCTTCGCCTCGGGACTAGCGGGAGCCGACGAGCAGTTCTTC. Full variable domain (outside the CDR3, taken from reference TRBV11-3 and TRBJ2-1): EAGVVQSPRYKIIEKKQPVAFWCNPISGHNTLYWYLQNLGQGPELLIRYENEEAVDDSQLPKDRFSAERLKGVDSTLKIQPAELGDSAVYLCASSFASGLAGADEQFFGPGTRLTVL.

This clonotype was counted only a few times. This chain joins TRBV2 and TRBJ1-4; 7 bases agree with TRBD1. Germline CDR1 SNHLY, CDR2 FYNNEI. The J segment lost 6 bases and the V segment lost 4 bases, leaving 11 bases of the junction unmatched. The CDR3 extends over 16 amino acids. Written as DNA, the CDR3 is TGTGCCAGCAGTGCCTCCCCGGCTACAGGGGATGAAAAACTGTTTTTT. This sequence encodes CASSASPATGDEKLFF. Using reference TRBV2 and TRBJ1-4 for the parts outside the CDR3, the full variable domain is EPEVTQTPSHQVTQMGQEVILRCVPISNHLYFYWYRQILGQKVEFLVSFYNNEISEKSEIFDDQFSVERPDGSNFTLKIRSTKLEDSAMYFCASSASPATGDEKLFFGSGTQLSVL.

Many counts were recorded for this clonotype. The rearrangement links TRBV5-8 to TRBJ2-3; 12 bases line up with TRBD2. The CDR3 has 15 amino acids. The germline gives CDR1 SGHTS, CDR2 YDEGEE. The ends lost 1 base at V and 4 bases at J; junction bases unmatched: 1. The CDR3 reads CASSLSSGGADTQYF. The CDR3 coding sequence is TGTGCCAGCAGCTTGTCTAGCGGGGGGGCAGATACGCAGTATTTT. The whole variable domain, filled in from reference TRBV5-8 and TRBJ2-3, reads EAGVTQSPTHLIKTRGQQATLRCSPISGHTSVYWYQQALGLGLQFLLWYDEGEERNRGNFPPRFSGRQFPNYSSELNVNALELEDSALYLCASSLSSGGADTQYFGPGTRLTVL.

This clonotype was seen repeatedly, ten times or more. CDR3 residues: CASSALPGRQETQYF. The CDR3 DNA follows: TGTGCCAGCAGTGCGTTACCGGGGCGTCAAGAGACCCAGTACTTC. The chain is built from TRBV2 and TRBJ2-5; D tentatively fits TRBD1 or TRBD2 (5 bases each). The CDR3 is 15 residues long. In germline, CDR1 is SNHLY, CDR2 FYNNEI. Deletions cut 4 bases from V and 2 bases from J, with 14 bases between.

This clonotype was detected a few times. The chain couples TRBV11-3 to TRBJ2-5; D unclear. CDR1 SGHNT and CDR2 YENEEA come from the germline V gene. There are 15 residues in the CDR3. Deletions cut 5 bases from V and 5 bases from J, with 18 bases between. The CDR3 region has the DNA TGTGCCAGCAGCCCCCCCCAAGGGCCCAGCGAGACCCAGTACTTC. Translation: CASSPPQGPSETQYF.

The chain's CDR3 is CASSLGQYRLNTEAFF. CDR3 DNA sequence: TGTGCCAGCAGTTTAGGACAATATCGGTTGAACACTGAAGCTTTCTTT. The chain carries TRBV27 and TRBJ1-1; a weak D match, TRBD1 (5 bases). The germline V gene encodes CDR1 MNHEY and CDR2 SMNVEV (reference sequence). Trimming stripped 2 bases from V and 0 bases from J, with 13 bases between. The CDR3 has 16 amino acids.

This clonotype was seen repeatedly, ten times or more. This chain connects TRBV27 to TRBJ2-2; 7 bases fit TRBD1. CDR3 length equals 16 residues. The junction had 2 bases not matched to a gene; V was cut back by 0 bases and J by 1 base. Germline CDR1 reads MNHEY; CDR2 reads SMNVEV (reference sequence). The chain's CDR3 is CASSLSGQRNTGELFF. The CDR3 DNA is TGTGCCAGCAGTTTATCGGGACAGAGGAACACCGGGGAGCTGTTTTTT.

This clonotype was recorded at least ten times. V is TRBV7-9 and J is TRBJ2-7; D gene uncertain. The germline V and J ends were trimmed by 2 bases and 3 bases, with 8 bases remaining between them. The CDR3 spans 13 residues. The germline V gene encodes CDR1 SEHNR and CDR2 FQNEAQ (reference sequence). The CDR3 reads CASSLLAGYEQYF. For the CDR3, the DNA is TGTGCCAGCAGCTTATTGGCTGGCTACGAGCAGTACTTC.

This clonotype appeared a few times. This chain links TRBV24-1 with TRBJ2-2; TRBD1 aligns across 7 bases. Germline CDR1 and CDR2: KGHDR and SFDVKD. V trimming: 6 bases; J trimming: 3 bases; junction bases outside the gene matches: 3. The CDR3 length is 14 residues. The CDR3, as DNA: TGTGCCACCAGTCGGGACAGAGACACCGGGGAGCTGTTTTTT. The encoded protein is CATSRDRDTGELFF.

In its sample, this clonotype was seen many times. This chain connects TRBV6-5 to TRBJ1-1; D is undetermined. This CDR3 is built from 12 residues. The V end was cut by 2 bases, the J end by 5 bases, with 6 bases between. The germline V gene encodes CDR1 MNHEY and CDR2 SVGAGI. CDR3 loop: CASSYELTEAFF. Here the CDR3 DNA reads TGTGCCAGCAGTTACGAGTTGACTGAAGCTTTCTTT.

The chain has TRBV12-5 and TRBJ2-7; TRBD2 matches 8 bases. Germline CDR1 reads LGHNT; CDR2 reads FRNRAP. This CDR3 has 15 amino acids. Trimming took 4 bases from V and 3 from J; bases not matched to a gene: 8. As DNA, the CDR3 is TGTGCTAGTGGTTCGAACAGCGGGAGCTTCTACGAGCAGTACTTC. Protein sequence: CASGSNSGSFYEQYF.

This clonotype was counted at least ten times. For the CDR3, the DNA is TGTGCCAGCAGCCCCACTCAGTTTCGTGAGCAGTTCTTC. Translated: CASSPTQFREQFF. The genes are TRBV14 and TRBJ2-1; D not certain. Germline V gene sequence: CDR1 SGHDN, CDR2 FVKESK. CDR3 length equals 13 residues. V lost 4 bases to trimming and J lost 9 bases, with 13 bases between them.

This clonotype has at least ten counts. The chain couples TRBV9 to TRBJ2-5; D unresolved. Trimming took off 6 bases at V and 0 bases at J, with 12 bases between the two ends. The CDR3 covers 14 residues. Germline values: CDR1 SGDLS, CDR2 YYNGEE. The CDR3 is CASNKVAHQETQYF. The CDR3 DNA sequence: TGTGCCAGCAATAAGGTAGCCCACCAAGAGACCCAGTACTTC.

This clonotype was seen ten or more times. The rearrangement joins TRBV12-5 to TRBJ2-7; D uncertain. Germline V gene sequence: CDR1 LGHNT, CDR2 FRNRAP. The CDR3 is made up of 13 amino acids. Trimming cost V 7 bases and J 6 bases, with 16 bases left between them. As DNA, the CDR3 is TGTGCTAGTGCCAAACCCACGCCCCCCGAGCAGTACTTC. Protein product: CASAKPTPPEQYF.

The rearrangement links TRBV20-1 to TRBJ1-6, with 7 bases fitting TRBD1. The length of the CDR3 is 16 residues. J lost 1 base, V lost 5 bases, and 8 bases had no gene match. Per the germline V gene, CDR1 is DFQATT and CDR2 is SNEGSKA (reference sequence). CDR3 loop: CSARNRGSSYNSPLHF. The CDR3 nucleotides are TGCAGTGCTCGGAACAGGGGCTCTTCCTATAATTCACCCCTCCACTTT.

This clonotype was counted at least ten times. This chain joins TRBV28 and TRBJ2-1, with unresolved D. The CDR3 spans 14 residues. Germline values: CDR1 MDHEN, CDR2 SYDVKM. V lost 8 bases and J 0 bases, leaving 11 bases between the germline ends. The CDR3 sequence is CASRAPSSYNEQFF. In nucleotides, the CDR3 is TGTGCCAGCCGGGCGCCGAGCTCCTACAATGAGCAGTTCTTC. The full variable domain, in which reference TRBV28 and TRBJ2-1 provide the parts outside the CDR3, is DVKVTQSSRYLVKRTGEKVFLECVQDMDHENMFWYRQDPGLGLRLIYFSYDVKMKEKGDIPEGYSVSREKKERFSLILESASTNQTSMYLCASRAPSSYNEQFFGPGTRLTVL.